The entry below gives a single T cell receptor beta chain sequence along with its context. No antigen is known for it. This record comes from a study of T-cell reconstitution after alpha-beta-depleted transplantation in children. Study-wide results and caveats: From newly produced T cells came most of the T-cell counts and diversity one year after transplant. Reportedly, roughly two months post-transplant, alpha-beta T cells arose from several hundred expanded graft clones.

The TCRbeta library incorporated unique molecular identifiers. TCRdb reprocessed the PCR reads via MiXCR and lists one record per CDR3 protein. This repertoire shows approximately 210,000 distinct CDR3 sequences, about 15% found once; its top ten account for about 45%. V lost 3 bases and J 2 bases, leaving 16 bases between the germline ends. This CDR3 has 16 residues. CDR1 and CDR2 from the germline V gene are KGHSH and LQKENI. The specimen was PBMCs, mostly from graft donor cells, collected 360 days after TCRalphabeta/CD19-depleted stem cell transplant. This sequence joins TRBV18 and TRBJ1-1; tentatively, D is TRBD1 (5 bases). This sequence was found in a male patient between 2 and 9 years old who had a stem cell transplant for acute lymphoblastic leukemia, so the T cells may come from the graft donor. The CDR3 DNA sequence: TGTGCCAGCTCACCGCAACCCGGGACCGTTAACACTGAAGCTTTCTTT. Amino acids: CASSPQPGTVNTEAFF.